This T cell receptor (beta chain) originates from a study of graft-versus-host responses after intestinal transplantation. Study background: Induction using anti-thymocyte globulin, followed by tacrolimus and steroids for about 3 years, was given to all recipients. General study findings and limits: Early post-transplant falls in HvG clones accompanied the peak levels of circulating GvH clones. GvH clones detected in recipient marrow included some appearing first in ileum or blood.

Profiling relied on immunoSEQ multiplex PCR, and the TCRdb table lists in-frame clones only, not all of them. Among fewer than 110,000 clones listed, roughly 87% were seen once. Worth noting for this clone: Antigen unknown. A read error may produce the germline difference seen at one junction end.

Looked up from germline, CDR1 is MNHEY and CDR2 is SMNVEV (reference sequence). This CDR3 is built from 16 residues. This receptor was obtained from a human donor who was the organ donor for an intestinal transplant. The input for sequencing was unstimulated CD4+ T cells sorted from spleen or lymph node cells, taken before transplant. This rearrangement joins TRBV27 to TRBJ1-2; TRBD1 agrees at 7 bases. The DNA of the CDR3 is TGTGCCAGCAGTATATCCCACAGGGGTTCTCCTAGAGGCTACACCTTC. It specifies CASSISHRGSPRGYTF.